These T cell receptor beta chains were read from a single sample in a study of cytomegalovirus exposure and HLA in healthy donors. The protocol was immunoSEQ multiplex PCR, while the TCRdb copy is restricted to in-frame clones and leaves out a portion. This table holds fewer than 250,000 clones, roughly four fifths found once. Material: PBMCs. The receptor source for this set is a woman younger than 45 in good health and CMV-seropositive. Both conserved end residues are part of each CDR3. D genes are given only for firm matches.

j_call,d_call,v_call,cdr3_aa
TRBJ2-7,NA,TRBV5-6,CASRPRSSGTYEQYF
TRBJ2-7,NA,TRBV6-6,CASSYPSVRPSYEQYF
TRBJ2-7,TRBD2,TRBV19,CASTRAGSSYEQYF
TRBJ1-2,NA,TRBV28,CASSLTGYYGYTF
TRBJ2-1,TRBD2,TRBV6-5,CASRAAGGTYNEQFF
TRBJ2-1,TRBD1,TRBV7-9,CASSSGTGLNEQFF
TRBJ2-7,NA,TRBV18,CASSPTGISTYEQYF
TRBJ2-1,TRBD2,TRBV4-2,CASSEDGGFNEQFF
TRBJ2-5,TRBD2,TRBV7-7,CASSPEWGGGETQYF
TRBJ2-1,TRBD2,TRBV5-6,CASRSLAGTYNEQFF
TRBJ2-4,NA,TRBV4-2,CASSQDNLETNPFKNIQYF
TRBJ1-4,TRBD1,TRBV6-6,CASSPWTGTNEKLFF
TRBJ2-1,TRBD2,TRBV2,CANSPTLAASYNEQFF
TRBJ2-3,TRBD1,TRBV28,CASSYDRGGLVDTQYF
TRBJ2-7,NA,TRBV5-5,CASSLMGARYF
TRBJ2-1,NA,TRBV7-9,CASSLTTPGQFF
TRBJ2-5,NA,TRBV2,CASSATQETQYF
NA,NA,TRBV2,CASRLTYEQYF
TRBJ1-3,NA,TRBV5-1,CASSLERISGNTIYF
TRBJ2-7,NA,TRBV7-9,CACRRIQGGEQYF
TRBJ1-2,NA,TRBV18,CASSPQGRQNYGYTF
TRBJ2-7,TRBD2,TRBV28,CASSLLAEVDYEQYF
TRBJ2-2,NA,TRBV11-2,CASRPLAGDTGELFF
NA,NA,TRBV19,CASRQGYEQYF
TRBJ2-5,TRBD2,TRBV6-6,CASSPGGSGETQYF
TRBJ1-4,NA,TRBV4-1,CASSTTEGATNEKLFF
TRBJ2-7,TRBD1,TRBV10-3,CAISQPTGAHYEQYF
TRBJ1-2,TRBD1,TRBV28,CASSPPGTGVPGYTF
TRBJ2-7,TRBD1,TRBV28,CASSKYRDRGEQYF
TRBJ1-1,NA,TRBV28,CATAGETEAFF
TRBJ2-7,NA,TRBV18,CASSPLAGGESYEQYF
TRBJ2-5,NA,TRBV5-5,CASSLYKEDQETQYF
TRBJ1-2,NA,TRBV9,CASSQVWDGYTF
TRBJ2-7,NA,TRBV29-1,CSVVTAYEQYF
TRBJ2-7,NA,TRBV29-1,CSVVSGDEQYF
TRBJ2-5,NA,TRBV4-1,CASSQEEVETQYF
TRBJ2-1,TRBD1,TRBV10-3,CATQPGQTYNEQFF
TRBJ2-5,NA,TRBV5-1,CASSLAVGARTQYF
TRBJ2-5,TRBD2,TRBV25-1,CASSGTSEGTQYF
TRBJ1-1,TRBD1,TRBV7-9,CASSLAGGNTEAFF
TRBJ2-2,TRBD2,TRBV6-1,CASALAGGPGGELFF
TRBJ1-4,NA,TRBV6-5,CASSNTGGSEKLFF
TRBJ2-5,TRBD2,TRBV2,CASASSGRAETQYF
TRBJ2-3,TRBD1,TRBV29-1,CSAAGQGSDTQYF
TRBJ1-4,NA,TRBV7-9,CSSSFEKFGEKLFF
TRBJ1-1,NA,TRBV5-1,CASSLVGGNTEAFF
TRBJ1-1,TRBD1,TRBV6-6,CASSTGQGATEAFF
TRBJ2-1,NA,TRBV29-1,CSVAGSSYNEQFF
TRBJ2-1,NA,TRBV6-4,CASSEDFSYNEQFF
TRBJ2-3,NA,TRBV6-5,CASSYRETDTQYF